Shown below are 13 T cell receptor beta chains from a single sample sequenced in a study of T cell repertoires in cytomegalovirus infection. Which antigens these TCRs recognize remains unknown. TCRdb ran MiXCR on the reads and lists one entry per CDR3 protein. The sample includes 100,000 to 150,000 distinct CDR3 sequences, more than 25% of them seen just once. The source material was CD8+ T cells from cultured PBMCs, sampled from culture after CMV antigen stimulation. These receptors originate from a human donor in good health (CMV status not recorded). Some clones in this sample may be carry-over from other donors' samples.

The sample holds a few counts of this clonotype. The CDR3 nucleotides read TGCGCCAGCAGCCAAGGGGGCCCAGGGGACGGCGGTGGCGAGCAGTACTTC. Translation: CASSQGGPGDGGGEQYF. The chain couples TRBV4-3 to TRBJ2-7; D is possibly TRBD1 (6 bases). The CDR3 has 17 residues. The V end lost 1 base, the J end lost 6 bases, and 22 bases lay between the germline ends. Germline CDR1 is LGHNA and CDR2 is YSLEER.

This clonotype is labeled as large (0.1 to 1%). The chain is built from TRBV7-8 and TRBJ2-2; 9 nucleotides align to TRBD2. This CDR3 has 16 residues. The germline CDR1 and CDR2 sequences are SGHVS and FQNEAQ. Trimming at V came to 4 bases and at J to 2 bases, leaving 5 bases not matched to a gene. This CDR3 is CASSSLAGRNTGELFF. For the CDR3, the DNA is TGTGCCAGCAGCTCCCTAGCGGGGCGCAACACCGGGGAGCTGTTTTTT.

This clonotype was recorded only once. This chain joins TRBV7-9 and TRBJ1-6, with no clear D. The germline V and J ends were trimmed by 0 bases and 7 bases, with 7 bases remaining between them. This CDR3 is built from 14 residues. The germline V gene has CDR1 SEHNR and CDR2 FQNEAQ (reference sequence). The CDR3 protein is CASSLASSNSPLHF. The CDR3 nucleotides are TGTGCCAGCAGCTTAGCGTCATCGAATTCACCCCTCCACTTT. The full variable domain, in which reference TRBV7-9 and TRBJ1-6 provide the parts outside the CDR3, is DTGVSQNPRHKITKRGQNVTFRCDPISEHNRLYWYRQTLGQGPEFLTYFQNEAQLEKSRLLSDRFSAERPKGSFSTLEIQRTEQGDSAMYLCASSLASSNSPLHFGNGTRLTVT.

The chain has TRBV7-3 and TRBJ1-1; D unclear. The germline V and J ends were trimmed by 2 bases and 6 bases, with 7 bases remaining between them. Germline assignment: CDR1 SGHTA and CDR2 FQGTGA. The CDR3 runs to 12 residues. CDR3 sequence (DNA): TGTGCCAGCAGCTTAGATGGTGCTGAAGCTTTCTTT. Translation gives CASSLDGAEAFF.

This chain connects TRBV5-1 to TRBJ2-7, with 8 bases that match TRBD2. The germline gives CDR1 SGHRS, CDR2 YFSETQ. Trimming cost V 4 bases and J 3 bases; bases outside gene matches: 9. CDR3 length equals 15 residues. The CDR3, as DNA: TGCGCCAGCAGCGACCAACCCGGGACTAGCTACGAGCAGTACTTC. Protein product: CASSDQPGTSYEQYF. Complete variable domain (other parts from reference TRBV5-1 and TRBJ2-7): KAGVTQTPRYLIKTRGQQVTLSCSPISGHRSVSWYQQTPGQGLQFLFEYFSETQRNKGNFPGRFSGRQFSNSRSEMNVSTLELGDSALYLCASSDQPGTSYEQYFGPGTRLTVT.

The chain combines TRBV6-6 with TRBJ2-1; D unclear. This CDR3 has 13 amino acids. V shed 5 bases and J shed 4 bases, with 9 bases lying between them. In germline, CDR1 is MNHNY, CDR2 SVGAGI (reference sequence). The CDR3 protein is CASSGTNYNEQFF. In DNA form, the CDR3 reads TGTGCCAGCAGTGGAACAAATTACAATGAGCAGTTCTTC.

The rearrangement links TRBV27 to TRBJ1-5; D gene ambiguous. CDR3 size: 14 residues. V lost 3 bases, J lost 3 bases, and 9 bases lay in between. Germline CDR1 is MNHEY and CDR2 is SMNVEV (reference sequence). This CDR3 reads CASSFFPINQPQHF. CDR3 coding DNA: TGTGCCAGCAGTTTTTTTCCGATCAATCAGCCCCAGCATTTT.

This clonotype appeared once. The chain couples TRBV11-2 to TRBJ2-7, with no clear D. Germline CDR1 reads SGHAT; CDR2 reads FQNNGV. This CDR3 comprises 13 residues. V was shortened by 4 bases and J by 0 bases, with 7 bases between the two germline ends. In DNA form, the CDR3 reads TGTGCCAGCAGCTCCCCCTCCTCCTACGAGCAGTACTTC. Its protein is CASSSPSSYEQYF.

The chain is built from TRBV7-6 and TRBJ2-3; 10 bases fit TRBD2. CDR1 is SGHVS and CDR2 is FNYEAQ in the germline V gene. V lost 5 bases to trimming and J lost 0 bases; unmatched junction nucleotides: 14. CDR3 size: 19 residues. CDR3 nucleotides: TGTGCCAGCAGCCTCCACTGGCTAGCGGGGGCCGGTAGCACAGATACGCAGTATTTT. Translation gives CASSLHWLAGAGSTDTQYF.

This clonotype showed up many times. The chain recombines TRBV7-8 with TRBJ1-4; 10 bases line up with TRBD1. This CDR3 contains 16 residues. Trimming at V came to 4 bases and at J to 5 bases, leaving 7 bases not matched to a gene. Germline V gene lookup returns CDR1 SGHVS and CDR2 FQNEAQ. The CDR3 is CASSSAPTGGNEKLFF. In DNA form, the CDR3 reads TGTGCCAGCAGCTCCGCGCCGACAGGGGGCAATGAAAAACTGTTTTTT.

For this clonotype: Given a much more abundant clone one base away, this may be a read error. V is TRBV5-1 and J is TRBJ2-1, with D perhaps given as TRBD1 or TRBD2 (5 bases each). The CDR3 has 14 residues. Trimming cost V 1 base and J 7 bases, with 12 bases left between them. The germline gives CDR1 SGHRS, CDR2 YFSETQ. CDR3 loop: CASSLRGEPNEQFF. The DNA for the CDR3 is TGCGCCAGCAGCTTGCGGGGCGAGCCGAATGAGCAGTTCTTC.

The V and J genes are TRBV27 and TRBJ2-7; 11 bases agree with TRBD1. The CDR3 totals 17 residues. After removal of 3 bases from V and 2 bases from J, the junction contained 9 bases not matched to a gene. CDR1 MNHEY and CDR2 SMNVEV come from the germline V gene (reference sequence). The CDR3 bases are TGTGCCAGCAGTTTCGTTTCCCCGGGACAGGGGGCCTACGAGCAGTACTTC. It encodes CASSFVSPGQGAYEQYF.

V usage is TRBV12-3 or TRBV12-4 and J usage is TRBJ2-3, with D possibly matching TRBD1 (5 bases). This CDR3 spans 15 amino acids. Trimming removed 3 bases from V and 2 bases from J, with 12 bases in between. As DNA, the CDR3 is TGTGCCAGCAGTTTTTCTGGGGCTCCCACAGATACGCAGTATTTT. Translated: CASSFSGAPTDTQYF.